The 29 T cell receptor beta chains below come from one sample, sequenced in a study of cytomegalovirus exposure and HLA in healthy donors (dated by TCRdb to 2016 to 2017). Preparation of the library involved the immunoSEQ multiplex PCR assay. For the multiplex PCR, a mixture combining 60 forward primers for TCR Vbeta segments and 13 reverse primers for TCR Jbeta segments was used. TCRdb re-hosts the immuneACCESS table, in-frame sequences only. Its copies lack some clones; in the studies checked, an unresolved V gene accounts for under half of them, and the cause for the rest is not known. This sample comprises 150,000 or so clones, 64% of them detected only once. The ten top clones hold 2.5% to 3.5% of the sample. Sequenced: PBMCs. The receptors were sampled from a woman aged 25-40 years in good health and CMV-seropositive.

This chain uses TRBV7-8 with TRBJ1-6, with D possibly matching TRBD1 (5 bases). The CDR3 length is 16 residues. V was clipped by 6 bases and J by 2 bases, with 14 bases between them. In germline, CDR1 is SGHVS, CDR2 FQNEAQ. The chain's CDR3 is CASRWGRVPYNSPLHF. The CDR3 region has the DNA TGTGCCAGCAGGTGGGGGAGGGTCCCCTATAATTCACCCCTCCACTTT.

This clone was detected only a few times. The rearrangement links TRBV7-6 to TRBJ2-7, with TRBD2 as a possible D gene (5 bases). The V and J ends lost 0 bases and 1 base respectively, with 10 bases between them. Germline V gene data show CDR1 as SGHVS and CDR2 as FNYEAQ. CDR3 length: 15 residues. CDR3 sequence (DNA): TGTGCCAGCAGCTTAGCTGACGCGGGTTCCTACGAGCAGTACTTC. Protein: CASSLADAGSYEQYF.

The rearrangement links TRBV6-1 to TRBJ2-7, with D tentatively TRBD2 (6 bases). Trimming stripped 1 base from V and 2 bases from J, with 12 bases between. Germline values: CDR1 MNHNS, CDR2 SASEGT. This CDR3 contains 15 residues. Here the CDR3 reads CASSEGYGGPYEQYF. In nucleotides, the CDR3 is TGTGCCAGCAGTGAAGGGTACGGGGGTCCCTACGAGCAGTACTTC.

The V gene is TRBV9, the J gene TRBJ2-7; D call uncertain. The CDR3 extends over 13 amino acids. Germline V gene lookup returns CDR1 SGDLS and CDR2 YYNGEE. V dropped 2 bases and J dropped 5 bases, with 11 bases sitting between them. In nucleotides, the CDR3 is TGTGCCAGCAGCGTTACCCCCCTAGACGAGCAGTACTTC. Translating it yields CASSVTPLDEQYF.

The chain carries TRBV4-1 and TRBJ2-5; no definite D call. Germline-derived CDR1 and CDR2 are MGHRA and YSYEKL. Between the trimmed V and J ends, which lost 2 bases and 4 bases, there was a span of 11 bases. This CDR3 has 14 amino acids. As DNA, the CDR3 is TGCGCCAGCAGCCAATTTAGCCCTTCAGAGACCCAGTACTTC. It specifies CASSQFSPSETQYF.

This chain connects TRBV4-1 to TRBJ1-2; D is perhaps TRBD1 (5 bases). The length of the CDR3 is 18 residues. Germline assignment: CDR1 MGHRA and CDR2 YSYEKL. V dropped 7 bases and J dropped 5 bases, with 29 bases sitting between them. CDR3 in DNA: TGCGCCAGCACCCGAAGAATGGTGGGGGGAGGAGAATGGTATGGCTACACCTTC. It codes for CASTRRMVGGGEWYGYTF.

This chain uses TRBV14 with TRBJ1-1; 8 bases are a match to TRBD1. With V trimmed by 4 bases and J by 7 bases, 8 bases remained unmatched. CDR3 size: 14 residues. Germline V lookup: CDR1 SGHDN, CDR2 FVKESK. DNA for the CDR3: TGTGCCAGCAGCCCGACAGGGGCCCCCGTTGAAGCTTTCTTT. This sequence encodes CASSPTGAPVEAFF. Complete variable domain (other parts from reference TRBV14 and TRBJ1-1): EAGVTQFPSHSVIEKGQTVTLRCDPISGHDNLYWYRRVMGKEIKFLLHFVKESKQDESGMPNNRFLAERTGGTYSTLKVQPAELEDSGVYFCASSPTGAPVEAFFGQGTRLTVV.

This clone was observed a handful of times. V gene TRBV21-1 combines with J gene TRBJ2-7; TRBD2 reflects the table's D call only, with no check against the DNA. TRBV21-1 is labeled a pseudogene. There are 17 residues in the CDR3. The CDR3 nucleotides read TGTGCCAGCAGCGTAATTCTGTGGCCTAGCGGGAGCTACGAGCAGTACTTC. Its protein is CASSVILWPSGSYEQYF.

The chain carries TRBV29-1 and TRBJ2-5, with TRBD1 as a possible D gene (6 bases). Between the trimmed V and J ends, which lost 3 bases and 1 base, there was a span of 21 bases. CDR1 SQVTM and CDR2 ANQGSEA come from the germline V gene. CDR3 size: 17 residues. The CDR3 coding sequence is TGCAGCGTTGATGGGGACAATAATACCCCCACCCAAGAGACCCAGTACTTC. It codes for CSVDGDNNTPTQETQYF.

The chain combines TRBV27 with TRBJ1-1; D is perhaps TRBD1 (6 bases). CDR1 MNHEY and CDR2 SMNVEV come from the germline V gene (reference sequence). Between the trimmed V and J ends, which lost 5 bases and 4 bases, there was a span of 14 bases. CDR3 size: 14 residues. DNA for the CDR3: TGTGCCAGCAGTCCCAGGGGTGGGAGCACTGAAGCTTTCTTT. This codes for CASSPRGGSTEAFF.

The chain couples TRBV29-1 to TRBJ1-2; TRBD1 agrees at 7 bases. CDR1 is SQVTM, CDR2 ANQGSEA, per germline. V lost 0 bases and J lost 5; bases outside the gene matches: 0. This CDR3 spans 12 amino acids. For the CDR3, the DNA is TGCAGCGTTGAAGAGGGACAGTATGGCTACACCTTC. This codes for CSVEEGQYGYTF.

On this clone: One end of the junction is discordant with germline, which a read error may explain. The rearrangement joins TRBV4-1 to TRBJ2-7; a possible D gene is TRBD1 (5 bases). CDR3 length: 15 residues. Germline V gives CDR1 MGHRA, CDR2 YSYEKL. The DNA of the CDR3 is TGCACCAGCAGCCAAGAACAGGATACCCTACGAGACCAGTACTTC. Translating gives CTSSQEQDTLRDQYF.

The chain has TRBV6-1 and TRBJ1-5; D unclear. This CDR3 region has 15 residues. The germline gives CDR1 MNHNS, CDR2 SASEGT. Trimming removed 4 bases at V and 3 bases at J, with 13 bases between. The CDR3 nucleotides read TGTGCCAGCAGTGGGTTTTTGGAGAACAATCAGCCCCAGCATTTT. It yields the protein CASSGFLENNQPQHF.

The rearrangement uses TRBV5-1 and TRBJ1-1; the D gene is possibly TRBD1 (6 bases). Germline CDR1 reads SGHRS; CDR2 reads YFSETQ. There are 16 residues in the CDR3. V shed 0 bases and J shed 0 bases, with 12 bases lying between them. Here the CDR3 reads CASSLVRGPLNTEAFF. The DNA of the CDR3 is TGCGCCAGCAGCTTGGTCAGGGGCCCGCTGAACACTGAAGCTTTCTTT.

The sample holds a few counts of this clone. The chain is built from TRBV5-1 and TRBJ2-3, with D possibly TRBD2 on 5 matching bases. CDR3 length: 16 amino acids. Germline V gives CDR1 SGHRS, CDR2 YFSETQ. Trimming removed 2 bases at V and 6 bases at J, with 19 bases between. Here the CDR3 DNA reads TGCGCCAGCAGCTTCGGCCGCGGGTCCCCGACGGATACGCAGTATTTT. It is translated as CASSFGRGSPTDTQYF.

This clone appeared a single time. The V call is TRBV27, the J call TRBJ2-7; TRBD1 might be the D (8 bases). Between the trimmed V and J ends, which lost 0 bases and 5 bases, there was a span of 14 bases. Germline CDR1 MNHEY, CDR2 SMNVEV (reference sequence). There are 15 residues in the CDR3. This CDR3 reads CASSLSYRGRDEQYF. For the CDR3, the DNA is TGTGCCAGCAGTTTATCGTACAGGGGGAGGGACGAGCAGTACTTC.

The chain couples TRBV6-6 to TRBJ1-2, with D perhaps TRBD1 (6 bases). The germline CDR1 and CDR2 sequences are MNHNY and SVGAGI (reference sequence). The CDR3 length is 15 residues. The V end lost 0 bases, the J end lost 4 bases, and 12 bases lay between the germline ends. CDR3 nucleotide sequence: TGTGCCAGCAGTTACTCTGGACAGCAGCTCTATGGCTACACCTTC. Amino acid sequence: CASSYSGQQLYGYTF.

The chain's CDR3 is CASSYSTLGELFF. CDR3 DNA sequence: TGTGCCAGCAGTTACTCCACTTTAGGGGAGCTGTTTTTT. J is TRBJ2-2 and V is TRBV6-5; D remains ambiguous. Germline CDR1 and CDR2: MNHEY and SVGAGI. The CDR3 consists of 13 residues. Trimming cost V 0 bases and J 8 bases, with 7 bases left between them.

The chain carries TRBV19 and TRBJ1-2; possible D gene TRBD1, 6 bases. Trimming pared 3 bases from V and 6 bases from J, leaving 8 bases between. The CDR3 is made up of 12 amino acids. CDR1 and CDR2 (germline): LNHDA, SQIVND (reference sequence). CDR3 in amino acids: CASSMGANGYTF. The CDR3 DNA sequence: TGTGCCAGTAGTATGGGGGCGAATGGCTACACCTTC.

This chain's CDR3 is CASSSQLSGVSYNEQFF. In DNA form, the CDR3 reads TGTGCCAGCAGCTCACAACTTAGCGGGGTCTCCTACAATGAGCAGTTCTTC. J is TRBJ2-1 and V is TRBV13; 8 bases are a match to TRBD2. The CDR3 spans 17 residues. After removal of 4 bases from V and 0 bases from J, the junction contained 8 bases not matched to a gene. From germline, CDR1 is PRHDT and CDR2 FYEKMQ (reference sequence). The full variable domain, its missing parts supplied by reference TRBV13 and TRBJ2-1, is AAGVIQSPRHLIKEKRETATLKCYPIPRHDTVYWYQQGPGQDPQFLISFYEKMQSDKGSIPDRFSAQQFSDYHSELNMSSLELGDSALYFCASSSQLSGVSYNEQFFGPGTRLTVL.

This chain uses TRBV28 with TRBJ2-7, with D possibly matching TRBD2 (6 bases). Germline V gene sequence: CDR1 MDHEN, CDR2 SYDVKM. V lost 5 bases, J lost 4 bases, and 9 bases lay in between. There are 12 residues in the CDR3. The DNA for the CDR3 is TGTGCCAGCAGTCGACTAGATTACGAGCAGTACTTC. Amino acids: CASSRLDYEQYF.

There are a few counts of this clone. The CDR3 coding sequence is TGTGCCAGCAGGCAGGGATTAGGCACCGGGGAGCTGTTTTTT. It is translated as CASRQGLGTGELFF. The V and J genes are TRBV6-6 and TRBJ2-2; a possible D gene is TRBD1 (5 bases). The ends were cut back, 6 bases at V and 4 bases at J, with 12 bases in the middle. Germline lookup yields CDR1 MNHNY and CDR2 SVGAGI (reference sequence). The CDR3 has 14 amino acids.

This clone showed up just a few times. Here the CDR3 DNA reads TGTGCCAGCTCACCCTTCACGTTATTAGGCAATCAGCCCCAGCATTTT. It encodes CASSPFTLLGNQPQHF. V gene TRBV18 combines with J gene TRBJ1-5, with D hard to call. Per the germline V gene, CDR1 is KGHSH and CDR2 is LQKENI. The CDR3 is 16 amino acids. The V end was cut by 3 bases, the J end by 2 bases, with 14 bases between.

Here the CDR3 reads CASSLPSAKNGGELFF. The CDR3, as DNA: TGTGCCAGCAGCTTACCTAGCGCTAAAAATGGCGGGGAGCTGTTTTTT. J is TRBJ2-2 and V is TRBV7-9, with TRBD2 as a possible D gene (6 bases). Trimming took 2 bases from V and 7 from J, leaving 17 bases between them. The CDR3 runs to 16 residues. CDR1 and CDR2 from the germline V gene are SEHNR and FQNEAQ (reference sequence).

The chain carries TRBV11-3 and TRBJ2-6; 7 nucleotides line up with TRBD1. The CDR3 is 14 amino acids. CDR1 SGHNT and CDR2 YENEEA come from the germline V gene. Losses at the gene ends were 8 bases for V and 2 bases for J; bases not matched to a gene: 3. Here the CDR3 reads CASGDRAGANVLTF. The CDR3 DNA sequence: TGTGCCAGCGGAGACAGGGCTGGGGCCAACGTCCTGACTTTC.

This clone was observed a few times. The chain is built from TRBV6-1 and TRBJ1-2; D possibly corresponds to TRBD1 (6 bases). The CDR3 extends over 14 amino acids. Germline V CDR1 and CDR2: MNHNS, SASEGT. Trimming pared 3 bases from V and 4 bases from J, leaving 12 bases between. The CDR3 spells CASSEGDILYGYTF. The CDR3 DNA sequence: TGTGCCAGCAGTGAGGGGGACATCCTCTATGGCTACACCTTC.

The chain is built from TRBV28 and TRBJ2-3; 16 bases agree with TRBD2. The germline V gene has CDR1 MDHEN and CDR2 SYDVKM. The J segment lost 5 bases and the V segment lost 4 bases, leaving 6 bases of the junction unmatched. CDR3 size: 17 residues. CDR3 sequence reads: CASSYSGLAGGGDTQYF. DNA for the CDR3: TGTGCCAGCAGTTATTCGGGACTAGCGGGAGGGGGAGATACGCAGTATTTT.

This chain links TRBV19 with TRBJ1-5, with TRBD1 matching over 9 bases. The CDR3 runs to 14 residues. With 4 bases clipped from V and 7 bases from J, the junction kept 5 bases outside the gene matches. Germline V gene lookup returns CDR1 LNHDA and CDR2 SQIVND (reference sequence). CDR3 residues: CASSNRGTGQPQHF. CDR3 bases: TGTGCCAGTAGTAACAGGGGGACAGGGCAGCCCCAGCATTTT.

This clone has more than one count but fewer than ten. The rearrangement uses TRBV19 and TRBJ1-5; the D gene is possibly TRBD1 (5 bases). The V and J ends lost 6 bases and 7 bases respectively, with 10 bases between them. The CDR3 length is 12 residues. CDR1 and CDR2 (germline): LNHDA, SQIVND (reference sequence). The CDR3 coding sequence is TGTGCCAGTAGGGCAGGGAACCAGCCCCAGCATTTT. Amino acid sequence: CASRAGNQPQHF.